Described below is a single TCR beta chain sequence and its context. The antigen this receptor binds is unknown. No much larger clone is present one base from it, and per-base qualities are unavailable. The data were obtained in a study of tumor-infiltrating T cells and Merkel cell polyomavirus (dated by TCRdb to the late 2010s). Regarding the research as a whole: The study examined CD8+ T cells specific for the Merkel cell polyomavirus KLL epitope in Merkel cell carcinoma patients. Most whole-tumor samples were roughly 26-micron curls cut from formalin-fixed, paraffin-embedded tissue blocks. Patients presented at varying disease stages and were followed for a median of approximately 2.5 years, with a range of 1. Of all the tumor samples in the study, one was a frozen nodal tumor digest and another was a flash-frozen core biopsy of a metastasis. Patient treatments varied, were not standardized, and included chemotherapy, radiation and immunotherapies. In 14 to 15 samples, KLL-tetramer-sorted cells taken from blood or tumor-infiltrating lymphocytes underwent TRB sequencing, as did 11 to 12 matched whole-tumor samples.

CDR1 LNHDA and CDR2 SQIVND were looked up in the germline V gene (reference sequence). The CDR3 runs 14 residues from the cysteine to the phenylalanine. Of all the DNA, just the CDR3 is kept, 42 bases in frame from base 1. The germline ends are 14 bases apart after V is trimmed by 3 bases and J by 5 bases. Library creation used the immunoSEQ multiplex PCR assay. Adaptive Biotechnologies (Seattle, WA) carried out the genomic DNA extraction, TRB sequencing and normalization. Concerning the study's data processing: Clonality was calculated as one minus the Shannon entropy of productive TRB sequences, normalized by log2 of unique productive sequences. KLL-specific clonotypes in tumors were found by matching TCRbeta CDR3 amino acid sequences to the sequences from the tetramer-sorted sample of each patient. TCRdb obtained this table from immuneACCESS and retained in-frame rearrangements with V and J assigned. These tables miss some clones; where compared with another copy, unresolved V genes account for less than half of the shortfall, and the remainder is unexplained. The V and J calls and the clone size are those of that table, but D and trimming were determined from the DNA. Here the sample has around 2,200 clones; roughly 97% occur a single time. The leading ten clones occupy 2.5% of the sample.

All patients' tumors stained robustly positive for Merkel cell polyomavirus Large T antigen by immunohistochemistry. Some twelve Merkel cell carcinoma patients with robust KLL-tetramer+ populations, above 0.04% of CD8+ T cells, in blood and/or cultured TIL were included. All patients were Caucasian, with a median age of roughly 60 years and a range of roughly 45 to 85 years. Lymph node tumors were analyzed for patients with unknown primaries presenting with nodal disease, or where primary tissue was insufficient. Broader findings and caveats from the paper: More unique KLL-specific clonotypes in tumors (5-108 vs 0-3) was associated with a significant MCC-specific survival advantage (P = 0.0051). The study examined just one viral epitope, so T cells targeting other Merkel cell polyomavirus epitopes were not captured. KLL-specific TRB repertoires were diverse and largely private, with only one public clonotype among about 430 unique sequences, shared by two patients. The small sample size of the study (n ≈ eleven patients) is recognized as a limitation. Significantly improved MCC-specific survival was associated with a higher intratumoral fraction of KLL-specific T cells (roughly 1.9-20% versus roughly 0-0.14%).

The TCR comes from an older man with Merkel cell carcinoma. The sample was lymph node tissue. This chain is built from TRBV19 and TRBJ2-7; possibly the D gene is TRBD1, per 6 matching bases. The DNA sequence is TGTGCCAGTAGTATTGGACAGCACAATAACGAGCAGTACTTC. The resulting protein is CASSIGQHNNEQYF.